This record concerns one T cell receptor (beta chain) sequence. Its antigen is not identified. This sample stems from a study of T cell responses to AZD1222 COVID-19 vaccine. This CDR3 spans 13 amino acids. Germline-derived CDR1 and CDR2 are MDHEN and SYDVKM. V was pared by 1 base and J by 4 bases, with 8 bases between. Assay: immunoSEQ multiplex PCR; the TCRdb copy retains only in-frame clones and omits some. This sample has 120,000 to 150,000 clones, with about 91% found just once. Study outcomes and limitations: Along spike, vaccine-associated CD4 TCRs were found throughout, with dominance at 160-218 and 743-854. Donors were chiefly white British, with a greater number of females, and clonal diversity was perhaps underestimated. All repertoire sampling was performed exclusively after the peak T cell response. Seropositivity was recorded at baseline in only a handful of AZD1222 recipients.

The chain employs TRBV28 and TRBJ2-7; unclear D gene. The source material was peripheral blood, sampled on day 0 of AZD1222 vaccination. This TCR was sampled from an adult in good health. The CDR3 spells CASSLSPGYEQYF. The CDR3 DNA sequence: TGTGCCAGCAGTTTATCTCCGGGTTACGAGCAGTACTTC. The full variable domain, its missing parts supplied by reference TRBV28 and TRBJ2-7, is DVKVTQSSRYLVKRTGEKVFLECVQDMDHENMFWYRQDPGLGLRLIYFSYDVKMKEKGDIPEGYSVSREKKERFSLILESASTNQTSMYLCASSLSPGYEQYFGPGTRLTVT.